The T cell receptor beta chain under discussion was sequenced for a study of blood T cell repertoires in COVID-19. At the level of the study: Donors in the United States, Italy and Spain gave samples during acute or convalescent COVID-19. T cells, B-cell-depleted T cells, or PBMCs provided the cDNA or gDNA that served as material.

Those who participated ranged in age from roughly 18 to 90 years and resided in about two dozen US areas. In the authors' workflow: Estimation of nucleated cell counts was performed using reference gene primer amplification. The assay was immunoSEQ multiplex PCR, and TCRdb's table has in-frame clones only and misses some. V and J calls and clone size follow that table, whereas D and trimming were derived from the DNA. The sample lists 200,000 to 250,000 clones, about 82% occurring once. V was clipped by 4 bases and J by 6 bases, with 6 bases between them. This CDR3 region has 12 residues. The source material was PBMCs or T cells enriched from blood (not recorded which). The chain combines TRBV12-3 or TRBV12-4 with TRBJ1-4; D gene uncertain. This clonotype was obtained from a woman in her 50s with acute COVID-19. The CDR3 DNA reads TGTGCCAGCAGTTCCACTTATGAAAAACTGTTTTTT. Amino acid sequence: CASSSTYEKLFF.